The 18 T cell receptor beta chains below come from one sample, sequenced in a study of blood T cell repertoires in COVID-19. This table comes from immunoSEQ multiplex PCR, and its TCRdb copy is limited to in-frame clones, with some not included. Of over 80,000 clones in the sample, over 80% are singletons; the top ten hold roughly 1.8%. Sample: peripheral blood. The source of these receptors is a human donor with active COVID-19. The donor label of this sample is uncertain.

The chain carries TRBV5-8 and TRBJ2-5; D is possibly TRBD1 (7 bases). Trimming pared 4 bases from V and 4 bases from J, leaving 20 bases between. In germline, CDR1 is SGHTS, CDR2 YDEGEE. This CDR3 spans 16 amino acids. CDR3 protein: CASSPEGGEGGETQYF. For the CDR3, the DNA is TGTGCCAGCAGCCCGGAAGGGGGCGAGGGGGGAGAGACCCAGTACTTC.

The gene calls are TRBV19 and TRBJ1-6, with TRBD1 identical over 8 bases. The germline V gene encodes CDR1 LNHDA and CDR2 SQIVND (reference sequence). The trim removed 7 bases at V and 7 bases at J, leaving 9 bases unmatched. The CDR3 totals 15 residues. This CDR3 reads CASTQDRGPNSPLHF. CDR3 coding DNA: TGTGCCAGTACCCAAGACAGGGGTCCGAATTCACCCCTCCACTTT.

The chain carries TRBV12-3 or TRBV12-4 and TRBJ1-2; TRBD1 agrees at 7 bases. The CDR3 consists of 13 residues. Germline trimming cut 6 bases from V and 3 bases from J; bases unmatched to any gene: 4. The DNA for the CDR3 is TGTGCCAGCAGGAGGGGGCGCGACTATGGCTACACCTTC. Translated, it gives CASRRGRDYGYTF.

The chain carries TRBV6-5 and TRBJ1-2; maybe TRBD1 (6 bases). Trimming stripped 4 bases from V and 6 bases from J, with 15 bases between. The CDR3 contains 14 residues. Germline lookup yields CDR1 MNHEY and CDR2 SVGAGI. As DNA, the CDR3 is TGTGCCAGCAGTTCCCATTCAGGGGTGAATGGCTACACCTTC. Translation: CASSSHSGVNGYTF.

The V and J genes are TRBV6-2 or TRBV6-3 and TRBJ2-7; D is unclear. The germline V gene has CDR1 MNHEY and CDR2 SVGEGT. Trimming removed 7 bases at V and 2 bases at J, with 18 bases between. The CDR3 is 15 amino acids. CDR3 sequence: CASTPIFDFAYEQYF. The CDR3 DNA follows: TGTGCCAGCACCCCGATATTCGACTTCGCCTACGAGCAGTACTTC.

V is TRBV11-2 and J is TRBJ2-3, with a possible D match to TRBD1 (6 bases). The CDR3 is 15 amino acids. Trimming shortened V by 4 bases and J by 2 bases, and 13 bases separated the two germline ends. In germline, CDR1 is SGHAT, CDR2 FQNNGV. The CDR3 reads CASSSGQRYTDTQYF. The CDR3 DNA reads TGTGCCAGCAGCTCCGGACAGCGCTACACAGATACGCAGTATTTT.

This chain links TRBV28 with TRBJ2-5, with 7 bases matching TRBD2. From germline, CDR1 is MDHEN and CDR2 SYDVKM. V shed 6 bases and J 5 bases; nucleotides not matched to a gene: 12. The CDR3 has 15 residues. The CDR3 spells CASSMGSGEFETQYF. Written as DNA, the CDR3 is TGTGCCAGCAGCATGGGAAGCGGGGAGTTCGAGACCCAGTACTTC.

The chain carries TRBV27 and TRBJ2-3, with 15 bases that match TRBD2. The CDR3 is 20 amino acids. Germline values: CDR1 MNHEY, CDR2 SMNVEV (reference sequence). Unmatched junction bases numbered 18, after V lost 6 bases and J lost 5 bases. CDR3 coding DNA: TGTGCCAGCAGCTACCGCGGACTAGCGGGGGGGCCGGATCCGGGAGATACGCAGTATTTT. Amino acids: CASSYRGLAGGPDPGDTQYF.

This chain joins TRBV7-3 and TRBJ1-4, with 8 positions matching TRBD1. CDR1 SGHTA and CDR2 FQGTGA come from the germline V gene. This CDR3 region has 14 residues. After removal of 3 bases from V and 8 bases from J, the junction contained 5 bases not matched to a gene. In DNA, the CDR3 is TGTGCCAGCAGCTTGGACAGGGAACGAGAAAAACTGTTTTTT. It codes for CASSLDREREKLFF.

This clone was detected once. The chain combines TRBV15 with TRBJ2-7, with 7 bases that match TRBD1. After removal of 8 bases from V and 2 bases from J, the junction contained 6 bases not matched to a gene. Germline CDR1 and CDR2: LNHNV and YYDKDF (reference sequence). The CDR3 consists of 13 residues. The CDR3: CATEGDSTYEQYF. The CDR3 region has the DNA TGTGCCACCGAGGGGGACAGTACCTACGAGCAGTACTTC.

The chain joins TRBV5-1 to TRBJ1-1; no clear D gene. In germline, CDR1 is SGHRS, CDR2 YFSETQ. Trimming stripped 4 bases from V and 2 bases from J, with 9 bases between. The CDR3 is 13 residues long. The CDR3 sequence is CASSRGQNTEAFF. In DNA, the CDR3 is TGCGCCAGCAGCCGAGGTCAAAACACTGAAGCTTTCTTT.

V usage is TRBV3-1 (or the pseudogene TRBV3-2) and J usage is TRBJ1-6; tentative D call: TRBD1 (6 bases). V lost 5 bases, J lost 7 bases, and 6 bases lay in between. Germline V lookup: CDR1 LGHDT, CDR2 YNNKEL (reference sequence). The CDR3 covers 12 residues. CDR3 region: CASSGQNSPLHF. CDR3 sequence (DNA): TGTGCCAGCAGCGGACAGAATTCACCCCTCCACTTT.

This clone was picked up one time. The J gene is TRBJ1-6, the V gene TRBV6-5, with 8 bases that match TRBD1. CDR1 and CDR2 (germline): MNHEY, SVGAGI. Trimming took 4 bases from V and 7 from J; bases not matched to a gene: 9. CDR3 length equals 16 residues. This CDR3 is CASSSGDRSGNSPLHF. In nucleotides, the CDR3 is TGTGCCAGCAGTTCCGGGGACAGGTCAGGAAATTCACCCCTCCACTTT.

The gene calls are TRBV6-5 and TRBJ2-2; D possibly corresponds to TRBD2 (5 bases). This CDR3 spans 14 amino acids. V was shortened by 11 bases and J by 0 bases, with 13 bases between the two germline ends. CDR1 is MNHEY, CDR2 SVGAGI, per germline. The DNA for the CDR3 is TGTGCCGTCAAGGGAGCGACGAACACCGGGGAGCTGTTTTTT. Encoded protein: CAVKGATNTGELFF.

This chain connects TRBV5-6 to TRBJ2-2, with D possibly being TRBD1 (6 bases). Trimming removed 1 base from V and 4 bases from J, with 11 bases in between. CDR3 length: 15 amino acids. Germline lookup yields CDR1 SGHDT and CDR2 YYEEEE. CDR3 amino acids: CASSLWGPGTGELFF. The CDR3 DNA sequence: TGTGCCAGCAGCTTGTGGGGGCCGGGCACCGGGGAGCTGTTTTTT.

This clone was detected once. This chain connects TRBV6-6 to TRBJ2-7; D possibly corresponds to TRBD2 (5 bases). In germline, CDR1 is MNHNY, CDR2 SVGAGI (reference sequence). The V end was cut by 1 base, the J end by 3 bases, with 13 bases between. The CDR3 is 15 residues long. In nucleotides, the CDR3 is TGTGCCAGCAGTTACTACATCGGGATATACTACGAGCAGTACTTC. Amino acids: CASSYYIGIYYEQYF.

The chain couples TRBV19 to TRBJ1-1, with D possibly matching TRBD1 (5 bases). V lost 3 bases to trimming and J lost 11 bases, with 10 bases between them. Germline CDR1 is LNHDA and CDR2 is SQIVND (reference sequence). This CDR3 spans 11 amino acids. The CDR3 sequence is CASSMAGRAFF. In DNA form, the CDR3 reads TGTGCCAGTAGTATGGCGGGGCGGGCTTTCTTT.

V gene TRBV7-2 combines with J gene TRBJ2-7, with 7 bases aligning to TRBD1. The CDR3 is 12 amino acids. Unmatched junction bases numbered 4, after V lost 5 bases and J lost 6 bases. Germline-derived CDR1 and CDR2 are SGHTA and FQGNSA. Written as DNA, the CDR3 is TGTGCCAGCAGCCCTTCAGGGGGCGAGCAGTACTTC. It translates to CASSPSGGEQYF.